The present TCR beta chain was sequenced within a study of cytomegalovirus exposure and HLA in healthy donors. Germline V gene sequence: CDR1 LGHNA, CDR2 YSLEER. The CDR3 totals 14 residues. V lost 0 bases and J lost 4, with 7 bases in between. TCRdb keeps only in-frame clones here, not all; method: immunoSEQ multiplex PCR. The table has about 65,000 clones, over 85% seen once. This sequence was found in a man between 18 and 29 years old in good health and CMV-seropositive. The specimen was PBMCs. The genes are TRBV4-3 and TRBJ1-5; D gene unclear. In DNA form, the CDR3 reads TGCGCCAGCAGCCAAGATCTTGTGAATCAGCCCCAGCATTTT. Translation: CASSQDLVNQPQHF.